A single sample is the source of the 2 T cell receptor beta chains below, sequenced in a study of blood T cell repertoires in COVID-19. Method: immunoSEQ multiplex PCR; TCRdb's copy keeps in-frame clones and lacks some. The sample holds roughly 42,000 clones, around 88% seen once. What was sequenced was peripheral blood. These TCRs come from a human donor in a cohort sampled during active COVID-19.

This sequence joins TRBV6-1 and TRBJ2-5, with 9 positions matching TRBD1. Per germline, CDR1 MNHNS and CDR2 SASEGT. The CDR3 consists of 15 residues. The trim removed 2 bases at V and 2 bases at J, leaving 3 bases unmatched. The CDR3 reads CASSEMTGGQETQYF. The CDR3 DNA sequence: TGTGCCAGCAGTGAAATGACAGGGGGGCAAGAGACCCAGTACTTC.

The chain carries TRBV7-2 and TRBJ1-6, with D maybe TRBD1 (6 bases). Trimming cost V 0 bases and J 5 bases, with 14 bases left between them. The CDR3 spans 17 residues. Per germline, CDR1 SGHTA and CDR2 FQGNSA. CDR3 amino acids: CASSLARTGNDNSPLHF. The CDR3 DNA is TGTGCCAGCAGCTTAGCCCGTACAGGGAACGATAATTCACCCCTCCACTTT. Full variable domain (missing parts from reference TRBV7-2 and TRBJ1-6): GAGVSQSPSNKVTEKGKDVELRCDPISGHTALYWYRQSLGQGLEFLIYFQGNSAPDKSGLPSDRFSAERTGGSVSTLTIQRTQQEDSAVYLCASSLARTGNDNSPLHFGNGTRLTVT.